A few counts support the clone carrying this T cell receptor (beta chain). Its antigen is currently unknown. TCRdb analysed the reads with MiXCR anew, one entry per CDR3 protein. The table shows 510,000 or so distinct CDR3 sequences, with around 27% occurring only once. The sample belongs to a study of T cell repertoires in cytomegalovirus infection. Looking at the study overall: CMV infection together with matching HLA type was indicated by public TCR beta signatures.

Study findings and constraints: HLA-C-restricted TCR beta clonotypes specific for CMV led the ex vivo response. Public TCR beta family frequency separated CMV-and-HLA carriers, including in an independent cohort.

After removal of 7 bases from V and 3 bases from J, the junction contained 4 bases not matched to a gene. This CDR3 region has 13 residues. Germline V gene lookup returns CDR1 GTSNPN and CDR2 SVGIG (reference sequence). This TCR was recovered from a human donor in good health (CMV status not recorded). Some clones in this sample may be carry-over from other donors' samples. Sequences were obtained from PBMCs. The chain carries TRBV30 and TRBJ1-4, with 8 bases matching TRBD1. CDR3 residues: CAYSTGANEKLFF. CDR3 nucleotides: TGTGCCTATTCGACAGGGGCTAATGAAAAACTGTTTTTT.